Below are 22 T cell receptor beta chains sequenced from a single sample in a study of cytomegalovirus exposure and HLA in healthy donors. The primer mix had 60 Vbeta and 13 Jbeta primers. Using immunoSEQ multiplex PCR, the repertoire was profiled, and TCRdb retains in-frame clones only, with some absent. The data show some 150,000 clones, about four fifths seen once. The sample was PBMCs. These receptors all come from a man aged 18-30 years in good health and CMV-seronegative.

With regard to this clone: The junction does not match germline at one end; this may be a read error. The same CDR3 is also encoded by other DNA sequences in this sample. V is TRBV6-5 and J is TRBJ2-3; TRBD2 matches 10 bases. The germline gives CDR1 MNHEY, CDR2 SVGAGI. This CDR3 contains 16 residues. The CDR3 is CASSYSSSGRSFTQYF. CDR3 nucleotides: TGTGCTAGCAGTTACTCGTCTAGCGGGAGATCTTTTACGCAGTATTTT.

V is TRBV28 and J is TRBJ2-2, with D possibly TRBD2 on 5 matching bases. Germline V gene lookup returns CDR1 MDHEN and CDR2 SYDVKM. V dropped 8 bases and J dropped 2 bases, with 15 bases sitting between them. This CDR3 is built from 15 residues. In DNA, the CDR3 is TGTGCCAGCGGACTGGTGAGCGGAAACACCGGGGAGCTGTTTTTT. As protein: CASGLVSGNTGELFF.

The rearrangement uses TRBV20-1 and TRBJ2-7, with D hard to call. V dropped 5 bases and J dropped 4 bases, with 9 bases sitting between them. Germline V CDR1 and CDR2: DFQATT, SNEGSKA (reference sequence). This CDR3 spans 11 amino acids. The CDR3 here is CSARDNYEQYV. The CDR3 nucleotides are TGCAGTGCTCGCGACAATTACGAGCAGTACGTC.

In its sample, this clone was seen a few times. DNA of the CDR3: TGTGCCAGCAGGACAGAAGAGACCCAGTACTTC. It translates to CASRTEETQYF. The chain uses TRBV2 and TRBJ2-5; tentatively, D is TRBD1 (5 bases). CDR3 length: 11 residues. Germline V lookup: CDR1 SNHLY, CDR2 FYNNEI. The V end lost 6 bases, the J end lost 3 bases, and 5 bases lay between the germline ends. Full variable domain (outside the CDR3, taken from reference TRBV2 and TRBJ2-5): EPEVTQTPSHQVTQMGQEVILRCVPISNHLYFYWYRQILGQKVEFLVSFYNNEISEKSEIFDDQFSVERPDGSNFTLKIRSTKLEDSAMYFCASRTEETQYFGPGTRLLVL.

This rearrangement joins TRBV15 to TRBJ2-7; the D gene is possibly TRBD2 (6 bases). Germline-derived CDR1 and CDR2 are LNHNV and YYDKDF (reference sequence). The CDR3 loop spans 15 amino acids. With 5 bases removed from V and 3 bases from J, the gap between germline ends came to 17 bases. The CDR3 sequence is CATSAAAMGGYEQYF. The CDR3 DNA sequence: TGTGCCACCAGCGCCGCGGCCATGGGAGGCTACGAGCAGTACTTC.

The rearrangement joins TRBV19 to TRBJ1-2; 12 bases line up with TRBD1. Germline V gives CDR1 LNHDA, CDR2 SQIVND (reference sequence). This CDR3 comprises 15 residues. V was pared by 7 bases and J by 13 bases, with 16 bases of the junction left unmatched. The DNA of the CDR3 is TGTGCCAGTAAAGACTCAACCCGGGACAGGGGGCATTCCACCTTC. Amino acid sequence: CASKDSTRDRGHSTF.

This clone was found a few times. The V and J genes are TRBV6-1 and TRBJ1-1; 10 positions match TRBD1. CDR1 is MNHNS, CDR2 SASEGT, per germline. This CDR3 has 18 residues. The V segment lost 3 bases and the J segment 1 base; nucleotides outside the gene matches: 11. The CDR3 DNA is TGTGCCAGCAGTGAGGGGTTTATGACAGGGGGCCCGAACACTGAAGCTTTCTTT. The encoded protein is CASSEGFMTGGPNTEAFF.

This clone appeared once. The V and J genes are TRBV19 and TRBJ1-6; 10 bases map to TRBD1. This CDR3 region has 15 residues. Trimming cost V 3 bases and J 9 bases; bases outside gene matches: 5. CDR1 LNHDA and CDR2 SQIVND come from the germline V gene (reference sequence). The CDR3 loop reads CASSIRTGGLSPLHF. The CDR3 DNA is TGTGCCAGTAGTATCCGGACAGGGGGACTTTCACCCCTCCACTTT.

The chain has TRBV19 and TRBJ1-2; no clear D gene. Looked up from germline, CDR1 is LNHDA and CDR2 is SQIVND (reference sequence). Trimming pared 7 bases from V and 8 bases from J, leaving 17 bases between. This CDR3 region has 13 residues. The CDR3 region is CASKAPLIAGYTF. For the CDR3, the DNA is TGTGCCAGTAAGGCCCCTTTAATAGCGGGCTACACCTTC.

The chain carries TRBV19 and TRBJ1-6; D unclear. Germline assignment: CDR1 LNHDA and CDR2 SQIVND (reference sequence). This CDR3 has 14 amino acids. Between the trimmed V and J ends, which lost 6 bases and 8 bases, there was a span of 14 bases. The CDR3: CASRLSLRDSPLHF. The CDR3 DNA reads TGTGCCAGTAGGCTTTCACTACGGGATTCACCCCTCCACTTT. Using reference TRBV19 and TRBJ1-6 for the parts outside the CDR3, the full variable domain is DGGITQSPKYLFRKEGQNVTLSCEQNLNHDAMYWYRQDPGQGLRLIYYSQIVNDFQKGDIAEGYSVSREKKESFPLTVTSAQKNPTAFYLCASRLSLRDSPLHFGNGTRLTVT.

V usage is TRBV9 and J usage is TRBJ2-1, with a tentative D call TRBD1 (6 bases). Germline CDR1 SGDLS, CDR2 YYNGEE. Trimming took 4 bases from V and 1 from J, leaving 12 bases between them. This CDR3 has 15 residues. The DNA for the CDR3 is TGTGCCAGCAGCCTACAGGGTGGATCCTACAATGAGCAGTTCTTC. Translation gives CASSLQGGSYNEQFF.

V usage is TRBV29-1 and J usage is TRBJ1-6, with a tentative D call TRBD1 (5 bases). The CDR3 runs to 17 residues. The germline V gene has CDR1 SQVTM and CDR2 ANQGSEA. Trimming stripped 4 bases from V and 5 bases from J, with 21 bases between. DNA for the CDR3: TGCAGCGTTGCTGTGCAGGGTAGCGGGGATAATAATTCACCCCTCCACTTT. It yields the protein CSVAVQGSGDNNSPLHF.

The gene calls are TRBV7-9 and TRBJ2-2, with TRBD2 identical over 7 bases. CDR3 length: 17 amino acids. Trimming at V came to 2 bases and at J to 0 bases, leaving 6 bases not matched to a gene. Germline assignment: CDR1 SEHNR and CDR2 FQNEAQ (reference sequence). The CDR3 here is CASSLRLAEANTGELFF. CDR3 nucleotide sequence: TGTGCCAGCAGCTTACGGCTAGCGGAGGCGAACACCGGGGAGCTGTTTTTT.

The chain is built from TRBV19 and TRBJ1-5; D gene uncertain. Germline V CDR1 and CDR2: LNHDA, SQIVND (reference sequence). The CDR3 consists of 14 residues. Trimming left V 7 bases short and J 4 bases short, with 14 bases between. The CDR3 spells CASNMMGRNQPQHF. The CDR3, as DNA: TGTGCCAGTAACATGATGGGGAGGAATCAGCCCCAGCATTTT.

V gene TRBV2 combines with J gene TRBJ1-1, with D possibly being TRBD1 (5 bases). The CDR3 is 15 residues long. Trimming cost V 1 base and J 3 bases, with 12 bases left between them. The V gene's germline CDR1 is SNHLY and CDR2 FYNNEI. CDR3 protein: CASSEEGIYDTEAFF. In DNA form, the CDR3 reads TGTGCCAGCAGTGAAGAGGGGATTTATGACACTGAAGCTTTCTTT. Filled out from reference TRBV2 and TRBJ1-1, the complete variable domain reads EPEVTQTPSHQVTQMGQEVILRCVPISNHLYFYWYRQILGQKVEFLVSFYNNEISEKSEIFDDQFSVERPDGSNFTLKIRSTKLEDSAMYFCASSEEGIYDTEAFFGQGTRLTVV.

This clone was observed once. The chain links TRBV28 to TRBJ1-4, with a possible D match to TRBD1 (5 bases). This CDR3 is built from 16 residues. Deletions cut 4 bases from V and 7 bases from J, with 19 bases between. Germline V lookup: CDR1 MDHEN, CDR2 SYDVKM. The CDR3 here is CASSSNPQGVGEKLFF. In DNA form, the CDR3 reads TGTGCCAGCAGTTCAAACCCCCAGGGCGTCGGTGAAAAACTGTTTTTT.

The rearrangement links TRBV27 to TRBJ1-2; 10 bases are shared with TRBD1. The CDR3 has 14 amino acids. Trimming took 3 bases from V and 7 from J; bases not matched to a gene: 5. The germline gives CDR1 MNHEY, CDR2 SMNVEV (reference sequence). The CDR3 DNA sequence: TGTGCCAGCAGTTTCGGACAGGGGGGAGTTGGCTACACCTTC. This gives the protein CASSFGQGGVGYTF.

Note on this clone: At one boundary the junction diverges from the germline segment, which might be a read error. The V call is TRBV9, the J call TRBJ2-1, with 8 bases matching TRBD1. Per the germline V gene, CDR1 is SGDLS and CDR2 is YYNGEE. This CDR3 contains 14 residues. Written as DNA, the CDR3 is TGTGCCAGCAGCCGGCAGGGGGCCTACAGTGAGCAGTTCTTC. Translation gives CASSRQGAYSEQFF.

The rearrangement joins TRBV4-1 to TRBJ1-2; D is uncertain. The V end lost 3 bases, the J end lost 8 bases, and 10 bases lay between the germline ends. CDR3 length: 12 residues. The germline V gene encodes CDR1 MGHRA and CDR2 YSYEKL. CDR3 in amino acids: CASSHPPEGYTF. CDR3 bases: TGCGCCAGCAGCCACCCTCCCGAGGGCTACACCTTC.

As concerns this clone: Other DNA sequences in the same sample also yield this CDR3. The chain carries TRBV5-8 and TRBJ2-2; D possibly corresponds to TRBD1 (6 bases). The CDR3 loop spans 15 amino acids. CDR1 is SGHTS and CDR2 is YDEGEE in the germline V gene. Trimming took 0 bases from V and 6 from J, leaving 12 bases between them. This chain's CDR3 is CASSLGRGLAGELFF. The CDR3 DNA is TGTGCCAGCAGCTTGGGCAGGGGATTAGCCGGGGAGCTGTTTTTT.

The chain carries TRBV5-1 and TRBJ2-7, with 9 bases that match TRBD1. V was clipped by 1 base and J by 3 bases; unmatched bases: 14. Germline V gene data show CDR1 as SGHRS and CDR2 as YFSETQ. The length of the CDR3 is 18 residues. The CDR3 DNA follows: TGCGCCAGCAGCTTGACTCCGGGACAGGGCACTATCTTCTACGAGCAGTACTTC. Protein sequence: CASSLTPGQGTIFYEQYF.

The V call is TRBV5-4, the J call TRBJ2-5, with 9 bases aligning to TRBD2. The CDR3 totals 15 residues. Germline V gives CDR1 SGHNT, CDR2 YYREEE (reference sequence). J was trimmed by 2 bases and V by 0 bases; bases with no gene match: 2. In nucleotides, the CDR3 is TGTGCCAGCAGCTTGGCCCTAGCGGGGCAAGAGACCCAGTACTTC. This translates into CASSLALAGQETQYF.